This T cell receptor beta chain stems from a study of identical twins. Template switching introduced a universal primer site, and the cDNA bore unique molecular identifiers. From the 5' RACE reads, TCRdb called clonotypes with MiXCR, one entry per CDR3 protein. The data show fewer than 800,000 distinct CDR3 sequences, around 7.5% seen once. V shed 5 bases, J shed 3 bases, and the junction held 7 bases outside the gene matches. CDR3 size: 15 residues. Germline V CDR1 and CDR2: SGHTA, FQGTGA. These data were also reused for a study on yellow fever vaccine responses in identical twins.

The chain is built from TRBV7-3 and TRBJ2-1, with 7 nucleotides matching TRBD2. This clonotype was obtained from a young woman in good health. The source material was PBMCs. For the CDR3, the DNA is TGTGCCAGCAGCCGGACCGGGACTAACTACAATGAGCAGTTCTTC. The encoded protein is CASSRTGTNYNEQFF.